This T cell receptor (beta chain) derives from a study of cytomegalovirus exposure and HLA in healthy donors. Regarding the study as a whole: Generally TCR sequences proved uncommon, though certain public TCRs appeared in numerous donors.

With regard to this clone: Its antigen is undetermined.

CDR3 length: 15 amino acids. Germline V gene lookup returns CDR1 MNHEY and CDR2 SVGAGI. Trimming left V 6 bases short and J 8 bases short, with 22 bases between. Assay used: immunoSEQ multiplex PCR; TCRdb lists only in-frame clones, some missing. Among more than 200,000 clones listed, roughly 90% were seen once. The chain recombines TRBV6-5 with TRBJ1-2, with TRBD1 as a possible D gene (6 bases). Sequences were obtained from PBMCs. This clonotype was obtained from a man younger than 35 in good health and CMV-seropositive. CDR3 sequence: CASRTLTGGLFGYTF. DNA for the CDR3: TGTGCCAGCAGAACACTGACAGGTGGGCTTTTCGGCTACACCTTC.